A single sample is the source of the 29 T cell receptor beta chains below, sequenced in a study of human T cells and chemical hapten exposure. One entry per CDR3 protein results from TCRdb running MiXCR on the RACE reads. This sample has about 69,000 distinct CDR3 sequences, with 10% to 13% found just once. Stated time point: patch test 2, 6 weeks after DPC sensitization. Stated treatment: therapeutic diphenylcyclopropenone sensitization with weekly scalp DPC. The sample in question was whole blood, obtained in connection with sensitization to the hapten diphenylcyclopropenone (DPC). These receptors originate from a woman between 45 and 65 years old with alopecia areata. Some clones in this sample may be carry-over from other donors' samples.

This clonotype was found a few times. The rearrangement uses TRBV18 and TRBJ2-2; a weak D match, TRBD1 (5 bases). This CDR3 has 15 residues. Trimming left V 2 bases short and J 3 bases short, with 10 bases between. Germline CDR1 KGHSH, CDR2 LQKENI. The CDR3 DNA reads as TGTGCCAGCTCACCAGCCGCAGGGCACACCGGGGAGCTGTTTTTT. It specifies CASSPAAGHTGELFF. Full variable domain (rest looked up from reference TRBV18 and TRBJ2-2): NAGVMQNPRHLVRRRGQEARLRCSPMKGHSHVYWYRQLPEEGLKFMVYLQKENIIDESGMPKERFSAEFPKEGPSILRIQQVVRGDSAAYFCASSPAAGHTGELFFGEGSRLTVL.

This clonotype came up many times. The rearrangement uses TRBV5-4 and TRBJ1-1; D call uncertain. The CDR3 is 12 residues long. Trimming removed 1 base from V and 5 bases from J, with 6 bases in between. Germline loops: CDR1 SGHNT, CDR2 YYREEE (reference sequence). The CDR3 region is CASSLRGTEAFF. The CDR3 coding sequence is TGTGCCAGCAGCTTGCGGGGAACTGAAGCTTTCTTT.

This clonotype was counted ten times or more. The chain is built from TRBV6-2 or TRBV6-3 and TRBJ1-5; the D is unclear. Between the trimmed V and J ends, which lost 5 bases and 9 bases, there was a span of 14 bases. The CDR3 has 13 amino acids. Per the germline V gene, CDR1 is MNHEY and CDR2 is SVGEGT. CDR3 sequence reads: CASSLGPGGPQHF. The CDR3 DNA follows: TGTGCCAGCAGTCTCGGACCAGGTGGGCCCCAGCATTTT.

This clonotype appeared a few times. The chain has TRBV7-9 and TRBJ2-3; D gene ambiguous. This CDR3 contains 13 residues. V dropped 5 bases and J dropped 0 bases, with 6 bases sitting between them. CDR1 and CDR2 from the germline V gene are SEHNR and FQNEAQ (reference sequence). This CDR3 is CASSDTSTDTQYF. The CDR3 DNA reads TGTGCCAGCAGCGACACTAGCACAGATACGCAGTATTTT.

This clonotype occurred a few times. The chain has TRBV10-1 and TRBJ1-5; possibly TRBD1 for D (5 bases). This CDR3 contains 13 residues. Germline V gene sequence: CDR1 WNHNN, CDR2 SYGVQD (reference sequence). V gave up 8 bases and J gave up 7 bases, with 15 bases separating them. For the CDR3, the DNA is TGCGCCAGCTCCGAAGGGGTAAAACAGCCCCAGCATTTT. Its protein product is CASSEGVKQPQHF.

This clonotype was observed a handful of times. The junction and the germline gene differ at one end; a read error may be behind it. V gene TRBV29-1 combines with J gene TRBJ1-3; D unresolved. Germline V gene data show CDR1 as SQVTM and CDR2 as ANQGSEA. This CDR3 region has 11 residues. The CDR3 sequence is CGGLSGNTIYF. Written as DNA, the CDR3 is TGTGGCGGTCTCTCTGGAAACACCATATATTTT.

Ten or more counts support this clonotype. The gene calls are TRBV7-8 and TRBJ1-5, with a weak D call TRBD1 (6 bases). From germline, CDR1 is SGHVS and CDR2 FQNEAQ. The CDR3 is 15 amino acids. V lost 0 bases to trimming and J lost 4 bases, with 10 bases between them. CDR3 in DNA: TGTGCCAGCAGCTTAGCGGTTCAGGGGAATCAGCCCCAGCATTTT. This codes for CASSLAVQGNQPQHF. Based on the CDR3 plus reference TRBV7-8 and TRBJ1-5, the full variable domain is GAGVSQSPRYKVAKRGQDVALRCDPISGHVSLFWYQQALGQGPEFLTYFQNEAQLDKSGLPSDRFFAERPEGSVSTLKIQRTQQEDSAVYLCASSLAVQGNQPQHFGDGTRLSIL.

This clonotype occurred many times. This chain uses TRBV12-3 or TRBV12-4 with TRBJ1-3; D is unclear. This CDR3 is built from 14 residues. V was cut by 1 base and J by 0 bases, with 4 bases left in between. The DNA for the CDR3 is TGTGCCAGCAGTTTAGGAACCTCTGGAAACACCATATATTTT. Its translation: CASSLGTSGNTIYF.

This clonotype was observed at least ten times. The chain is built from TRBV18 and TRBJ1-2; 7 nucleotides line up with TRBD1. V trimming: 5 bases; J trimming: 6 bases; junction bases outside the gene matches: 9. The CDR3 consists of 14 residues. Germline CDR1 KGHSH, CDR2 LQKENI. CDR3 loop: CASSSQKGAHGYTF. The CDR3 region has the DNA TGTGCCAGCTCATCGCAGAAGGGGGCCCATGGCTACACCTTC.

The chain is built from TRBV5-1 and TRBJ2-3; 9 nucleotides agree with TRBD2. V lost 2 bases to trimming and J lost 2 bases; unmatched junction nucleotides: 9. Germline V gene data show CDR1 as SGHRS and CDR2 as YFSETQ. The CDR3 totals 17 residues. The DNA for the CDR3 is TGCGCCAGCAGCTTACGACTAGCGGAACGGTCCACAGATACGCAGTATTTT. This sequence encodes CASSLRLAERSTDTQYF. Filled out from reference TRBV5-1 and TRBJ2-3, the complete variable domain reads KAGVTQTPRYLIKTRGQQVTLSCSPISGHRSVSWYQQTPGQGLQFLFEYFSETQRNKGNFPGRFSGRQFSNSRSEMNVSTLELGDSALYLCASSLRLAERSTDTQYFGPGTRLTVL.

Only a few counts were recorded for this clonotype. The rearrangement uses TRBV14 and TRBJ1-1, with 7 bases matching TRBD1. Germline values: CDR1 SGHDN, CDR2 FVKESK. This CDR3 is 15 amino acids long. Losses at the gene ends were 6 bases for V and 0 bases for J; bases not matched to a gene: 7. CDR3 residues: CASSRLGQMNTEAFF. CDR3 bases: TGTGCCAGCAGTCGACTGGGACAGATGAACACTGAAGCTTTCTTT.

This clonotype has a count of ten or more. The rearrangement uses TRBV29-1 and TRBJ1-4; D not resolved. The germline V and J ends were trimmed by 5 bases and 7 bases, with 8 bases remaining between them. Germline loops: CDR1 SQVTM, CDR2 ANQGSEA. This CDR3 region has 11 residues. CDR3 DNA sequence: TGCAGCGTTCGAGCCGGTGAAAAACTGTTTTTT. It translates to CSVRAGEKLFF.

This clonotype was seen ten or more times. The chain combines TRBV2 with TRBJ1-1, with unresolved D. This CDR3 is built from 16 residues. Trimming shortened V by 7 bases and J by 1 base, and 19 bases separated the two germline ends. The V gene's germline CDR1 is SNHLY and CDR2 FYNNEI. CDR3 protein: CASIQSAGGRNTEAFF. CDR3 DNA sequence: TGTGCCAGCATCCAGTCCGCAGGAGGGAGGAACACTGAAGCTTTCTTT. The whole variable domain, remainder taken from reference TRBV2 and TRBJ1-1, is EPEVTQTPSHQVTQMGQEVILRCVPISNHLYFYWYRQILGQKVEFLVSFYNNEISEKSEIFDDQFSVERPDGSNFTLKIRSTKLEDSAMYFCASIQSAGGRNTEAFFGQGTRLTVV.

This clonotype was detected many times. This sequence joins TRBV2 and TRBJ1-4; D is ambiguous. Trimming took off 11 bases at V and 1 base at J, with 11 bases between the two ends. The CDR3 contains 13 residues. The germline V gene has CDR1 SNHLY and CDR2 FYNNEI. This chain's CDR3 is CARGVGTNEKLFF. The CDR3 coding sequence is TGTGCCCGAGGTGTGGGAACTAATGAAAAACTGTTTTTT.

This clonotype has at least ten counts. The gene calls are TRBV10-3 and TRBJ2-7, with 8 bases matching TRBD1. In germline, CDR1 is ENHRY, CDR2 SYGVKD. The CDR3 covers 14 residues. V gave up 10 bases and J gave up 3 bases; unmatched junction bases: 11. The CDR3 bases are TGTGCCACCTTACAAAGGGGACAGGTCTACGAGCAGTACTTC. It is translated as CATLQRGQVYEQYF.

The table lists this clonotype with a few counts. The rearrangement links TRBV29-1 to TRBJ2-7; D may be TRBD1 (6 bases). The CDR3 is 15 amino acids. Deletions cut 5 bases from V and 0 bases from J, with 17 bases between. Germline CDR1 and CDR2: SQVTM and ANQGSEA. In DNA, the CDR3 is TGCAGCGTTCTGAGCCCCAGGGGCCTCTCCTACGAGCAGTACTTC. Protein product: CSVLSPRGLSYEQYF.

This clonotype was picked up many times. J is TRBJ1-2 and V is TRBV29-1; possible D gene TRBD1, 6 bases. The germline CDR1 and CDR2 sequences are SQVTM and ANQGSEA. CDR3 length equals 13 residues. V shed 7 bases and J shed 8 bases, with 20 bases lying between them. The CDR3 protein is CSARGDADLGYTF. The CDR3 DNA reads TGCAGCGCGAGGGGGGACGCCGACCTCGGCTACACCTTC.

The V gene is TRBV5-4, the J gene TRBJ1-6, with D hard to call. Germline V gene data show CDR1 as SGHNT and CDR2 as YYREEE (reference sequence). There are 13 residues in the CDR3. Trimming took off 0 bases at V and 9 bases at J, with 7 bases between the two ends. The CDR3 DNA follows: TGTGCCAGCAGCTTGGGGGCCGCTTCACCCCTCCACTTT. Protein: CASSLGAASPLHF. Using reference TRBV5-4 and TRBJ1-6 for the parts outside the CDR3, the full variable domain is ETGVTQSPTHLIKTRGQQVTLRCSSQSGHNTVSWYQQALGQGPQFIFQYYREEENGRGNFPPRFSGLQFPNYSSELNVNALELDDSALYLCASSLGAASPLHFGNGTRLTVT.

This clonotype has ten or more counts. In DNA, the CDR3 is TGCGCCAGCAGCGCAGCGGTGATCAGCTCCTACAATGAGCAGTTCTTC. Its translation: CASSAAVISSYNEQFF. The chain has TRBV5-1 and TRBJ2-1; D might be TRBD2 (5 bases). CDR3 length: 16 amino acids. V lost 4 bases and J 0 bases, leaving 14 bases between the germline ends. CDR1 is SGHRS, CDR2 YFSETQ, per germline.

This clonotype was counted at least ten times. The chain is built from TRBV20-1 and TRBJ2-7; unclear D gene. The CDR3 sequence is 11 residues long. Germline V CDR1 and CDR2: DFQATT, SNEGSKA (reference sequence). The V end lost 4 bases, the J end lost 4 bases, and 8 bases lay between the germline ends. The CDR3 region is CSATDRYEQYF. CDR3 coding DNA: TGCAGTGCTACTGATCGGTACGAGCAGTACTTC.

This clonotype came up many times. V gene TRBV7-6 combines with J gene TRBJ1-5; 7 positions agree with TRBD1. V was pared by 1 base and J by 2 bases, with 2 bases of the junction left unmatched. This CDR3 has 15 residues. Germline lookup yields CDR1 SGHVS and CDR2 FNYEAQ. The CDR3 loop reads CASSLGDSGNQPQHF. CDR3 sequence (DNA): TGTGCCAGCAGCTTAGGGGACAGTGGCAATCAGCCCCAGCATTTT.

In its sample, this clonotype was seen many times. The genes are TRBV7-9 and TRBJ2-1, with 10 bases aligning to TRBD2. The CDR3 is 15 amino acids. Germline V gene data show CDR1 as SEHNR and CDR2 as FQNEAQ (reference sequence). J was trimmed by 7 bases and V by 3 bases; bases with no gene match: 6. This CDR3 is CASSFSASGSNEQFF. CDR3 nucleotide sequence: TGTGCCAGCAGCTTCTCGGCTAGCGGGAGTAATGAGCAGTTCTTC.

The V call is TRBV6-5, the J call TRBJ1-1; 7 nucleotides line up with TRBD1. The junction had 5 bases not matched to a gene; V was cut back by 1 base and J by 0 bases. The CDR3 extends over 16 amino acids. Germline V gene data show CDR1 as MNHEY and CDR2 as SVGAGI. DNA of the CDR3: TGTGCCAGCAGTTACTTTTCCGGGACAGTGAACACTGAAGCTTTCTTT. As protein: CASSYFSGTVNTEAFF.

This clonotype appeared a few times. At one of its ends the junction is not consistent with the germline gene, which may arise from a read error. The CDR3 protein is CASSNAGQGPYEQYF. The CDR3 DNA reads as TGTGCCAGCAGTAACGCGGGACAGGGCCCCTACGAGCAGTACTTC. The chain combines TRBV19 with TRBJ2-7, with 9 bases lining up with TRBD1. The CDR3 is 15 amino acids. The germline V gene has CDR1 LNHDA and CDR2 SQIVND (reference sequence).

This clonotype was found many times. V usage is TRBV20-1 and J usage is TRBJ2-2; 7 nucleotides line up with TRBD2. The V segment lost 5 bases and the J segment 5 bases; nucleotides outside the gene matches: 8. Germline V gene sequence: CDR1 DFQATT, CDR2 SNEGSKA (reference sequence). This CDR3 has 14 amino acids. The CDR3 is CSAETERGTGELFF. CDR3 in DNA: TGCAGTGCTGAAACTGAGCGGGGAACCGGGGAGCTGTTTTTT.

The table lists this clonotype with a few counts. V gene TRBV29-1 combines with J gene TRBJ2-3; tentative D call: TRBD1 (5 bases). The germline V and J ends were trimmed by 3 bases and 10 bases, with 11 bases remaining between them. The CDR3 contains 11 residues. Germline V lookup: CDR1 SQVTM, CDR2 ANQGSEA. DNA for the CDR3: TGCAGCGTTGACGGACACGGTGCGCAGTATTTT. It yields the protein CSVDGHGAQYF.

Turning to this clonotype: It may be a read error: a sequence one base away is much more abundant. The CDR3 DNA is TGTGCCGGCAGTAAGTTGGGACAGGGAAACACTGAAGCTTTCTTT. Protein sequence: CAGSKLGQGNTEAFF. The chain combines TRBV2 with TRBJ1-1; 9 bases match TRBD1. Germline CDR1 SNHLY, CDR2 FYNNEI. This CDR3 region has 15 residues. The entire variable domain, with the rest obtained from reference TRBV2 and TRBJ1-1, is as follows: EPEVTQTPSHQVTQMGQEVILRCVPISNHLYFYWYRQILGQKVEFLVSFYNNEISEKSEIFDDQFSVERPDGSNFTLKIRSTKLEDSAMYFCAGSKLGQGNTEAFFGQGTRLTVV.

This clonotype was counted between two and nine times. J is TRBJ1-1 and V is TRBV24-1; D remains ambiguous. This CDR3 spans 13 amino acids. Trimming shortened V by 2 bases and J by 5 bases, and 8 bases separated the two germline ends. Germline V gene data show CDR1 as KGHDR and CDR2 as SFDVKD. DNA for the CDR3: TGTGCCACCAGTGATTCGACTGGAACTGAAGCTTTCTTT. Translating it yields CATSDSTGTEAFF.

This clonotype was seen ten or more times. This chain connects TRBV11-2 to TRBJ2-1, with 9 bases aligning to TRBD2. From germline, CDR1 is SGHAT and CDR2 FQNNGV. The CDR3 length is 17 residues. The J segment lost 0 bases and the V segment lost 0 bases, leaving 3 bases of the junction unmatched. In DNA, the CDR3 is TGTGCCAGCAGCTTAGAACTAGCGGGCTTCTCCTACAATGAGCAGTTCTTC. Protein sequence: CASSLELAGFSYNEQFF.